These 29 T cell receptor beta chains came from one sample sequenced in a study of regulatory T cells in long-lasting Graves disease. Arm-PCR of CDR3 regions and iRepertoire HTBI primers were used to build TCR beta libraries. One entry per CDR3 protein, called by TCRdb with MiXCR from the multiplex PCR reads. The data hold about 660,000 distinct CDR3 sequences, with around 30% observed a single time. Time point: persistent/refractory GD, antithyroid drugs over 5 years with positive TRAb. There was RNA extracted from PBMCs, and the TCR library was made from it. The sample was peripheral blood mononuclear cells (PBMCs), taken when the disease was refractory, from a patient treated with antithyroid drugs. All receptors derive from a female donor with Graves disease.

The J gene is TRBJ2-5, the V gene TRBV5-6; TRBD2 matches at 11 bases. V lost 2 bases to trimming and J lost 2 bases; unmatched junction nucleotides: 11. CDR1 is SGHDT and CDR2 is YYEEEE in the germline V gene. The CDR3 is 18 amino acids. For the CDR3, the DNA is TGTGCCAGCAGCTTAGGACTAGCGGGCATGGGGCCACAAGAGACCCAGTACTTC. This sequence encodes CASSLGLAGMGPQETQYF.

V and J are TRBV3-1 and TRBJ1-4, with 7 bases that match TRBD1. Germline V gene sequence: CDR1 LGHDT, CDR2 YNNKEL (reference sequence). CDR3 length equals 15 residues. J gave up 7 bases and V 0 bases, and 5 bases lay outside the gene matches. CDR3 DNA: TGTGCCAGCAGCCAAGATCAAGCAGGGGGTGAAAAACTGTTTTTT. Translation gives CASSQDQAGGEKLFF.

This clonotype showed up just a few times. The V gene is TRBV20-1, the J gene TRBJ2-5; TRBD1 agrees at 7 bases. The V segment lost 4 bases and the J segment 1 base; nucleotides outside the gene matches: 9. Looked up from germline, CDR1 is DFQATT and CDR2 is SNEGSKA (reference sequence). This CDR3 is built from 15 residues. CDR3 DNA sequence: TGCAGTGCTATCTCCCCGGGACAGTCCCAAGAGACCCAGTACTTC. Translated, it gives CSAISPGQSQETQYF.

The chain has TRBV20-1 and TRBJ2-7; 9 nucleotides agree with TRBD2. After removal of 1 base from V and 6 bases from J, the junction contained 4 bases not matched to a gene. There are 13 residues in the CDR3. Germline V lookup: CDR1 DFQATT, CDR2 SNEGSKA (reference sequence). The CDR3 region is CSARVSGSLEQYF. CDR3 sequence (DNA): TGCAGTGCTAGAGTTAGCGGGAGCCTCGAGCAGTACTTC.

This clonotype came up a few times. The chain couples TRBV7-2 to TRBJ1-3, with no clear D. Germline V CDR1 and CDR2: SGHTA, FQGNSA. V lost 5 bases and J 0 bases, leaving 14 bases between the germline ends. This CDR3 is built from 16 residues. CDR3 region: CASSRRVVGSGNTIYF. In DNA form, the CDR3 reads TGTGCCAGCAGCCGCAGAGTGGTCGGCTCTGGAAACACCATATATTTT.

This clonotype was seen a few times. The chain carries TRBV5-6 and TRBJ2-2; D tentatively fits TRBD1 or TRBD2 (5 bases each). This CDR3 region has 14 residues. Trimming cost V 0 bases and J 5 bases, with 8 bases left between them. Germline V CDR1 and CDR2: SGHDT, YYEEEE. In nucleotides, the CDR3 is TGTGCCAGCAGCTTGGTATGGGGGACCGGGGAGCTGTTTTTT. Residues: CASSLVWGTGELFF.

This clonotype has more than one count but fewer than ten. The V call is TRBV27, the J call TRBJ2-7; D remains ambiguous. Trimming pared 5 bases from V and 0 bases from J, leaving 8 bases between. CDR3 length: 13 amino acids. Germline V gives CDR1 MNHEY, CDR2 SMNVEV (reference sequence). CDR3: CASSLILSYEQYF. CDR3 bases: TGTGCCAGCAGTCTCATCCTCTCCTACGAGCAGTACTTC.

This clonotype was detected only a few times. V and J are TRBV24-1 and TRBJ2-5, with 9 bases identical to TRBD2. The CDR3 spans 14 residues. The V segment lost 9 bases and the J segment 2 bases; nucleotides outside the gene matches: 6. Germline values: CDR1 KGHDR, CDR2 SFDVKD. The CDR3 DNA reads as TGTGCCACCCGACTAGCGGAGCTACAAGAGACCCAGTACTTC. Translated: CATRLAELQETQYF.

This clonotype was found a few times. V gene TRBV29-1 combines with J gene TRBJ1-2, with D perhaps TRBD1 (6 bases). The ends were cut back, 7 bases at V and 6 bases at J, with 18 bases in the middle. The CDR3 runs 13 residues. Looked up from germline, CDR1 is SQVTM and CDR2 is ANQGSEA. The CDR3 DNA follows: TGCAGCGCTAACAAACAGGGAACCGATGGCTACACCTTC. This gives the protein CSANKQGTDGYTF.

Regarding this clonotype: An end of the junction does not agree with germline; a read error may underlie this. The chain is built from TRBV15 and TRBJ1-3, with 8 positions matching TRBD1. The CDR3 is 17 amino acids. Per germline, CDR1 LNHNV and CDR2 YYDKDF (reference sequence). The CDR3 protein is CATSGDRGVPLGNTIYF. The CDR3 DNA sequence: TGTGCCACCAGCGGAGACAGGGGTGTCCCTCTTGGAAACACCATATATTTT.

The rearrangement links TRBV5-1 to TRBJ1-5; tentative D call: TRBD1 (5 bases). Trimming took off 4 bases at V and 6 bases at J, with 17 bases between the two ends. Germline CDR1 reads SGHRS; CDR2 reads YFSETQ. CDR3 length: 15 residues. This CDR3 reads CASSLAGERGQPQHF. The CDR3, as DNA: TGCGCCAGCAGCCTGGCGGGGGAAAGGGGTCAGCCCCAGCATTTT.

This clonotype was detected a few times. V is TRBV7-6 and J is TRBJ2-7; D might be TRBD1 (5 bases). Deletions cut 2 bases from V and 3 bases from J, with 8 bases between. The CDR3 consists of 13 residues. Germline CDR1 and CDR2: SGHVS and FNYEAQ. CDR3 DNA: TGTGCCAGCAGCTTACAGGACAACTACGAGCAGTACTTC. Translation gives CASSLQDNYEQYF.

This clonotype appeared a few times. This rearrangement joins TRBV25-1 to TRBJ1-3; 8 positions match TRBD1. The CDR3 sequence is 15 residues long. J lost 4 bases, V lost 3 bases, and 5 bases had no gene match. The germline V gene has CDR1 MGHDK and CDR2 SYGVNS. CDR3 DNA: TGTGCCAGCAGTGAGCCGGGGACAGGAGGAAACACCATATATTTT. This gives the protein CASSEPGTGGNTIYF.

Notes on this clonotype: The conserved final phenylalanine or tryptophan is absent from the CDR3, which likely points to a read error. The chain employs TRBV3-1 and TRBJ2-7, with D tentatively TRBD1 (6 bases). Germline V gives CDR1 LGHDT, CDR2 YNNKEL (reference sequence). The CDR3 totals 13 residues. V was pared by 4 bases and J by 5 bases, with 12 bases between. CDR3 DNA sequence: TGTGCCAGCAGCCCAAGGGGGAGCCACGAGCAGTACCTC. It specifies CASSPRGSHEQYL.

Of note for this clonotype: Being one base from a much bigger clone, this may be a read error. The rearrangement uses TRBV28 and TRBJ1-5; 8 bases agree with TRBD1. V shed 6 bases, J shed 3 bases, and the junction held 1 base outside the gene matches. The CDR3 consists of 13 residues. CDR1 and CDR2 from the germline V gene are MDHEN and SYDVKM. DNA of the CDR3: TGTGCCAGCAGGACAGGGGCCAATCAGCCCCAGCATTTT. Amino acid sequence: CASRTGANQPQHF.

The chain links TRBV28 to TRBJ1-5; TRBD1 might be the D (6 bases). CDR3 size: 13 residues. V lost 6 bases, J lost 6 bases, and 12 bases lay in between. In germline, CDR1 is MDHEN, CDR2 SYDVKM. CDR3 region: CASREGGGQPQHF. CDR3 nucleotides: TGTGCCAGCAGAGAGGGGGGAGGTCAGCCCCAGCATTTT.

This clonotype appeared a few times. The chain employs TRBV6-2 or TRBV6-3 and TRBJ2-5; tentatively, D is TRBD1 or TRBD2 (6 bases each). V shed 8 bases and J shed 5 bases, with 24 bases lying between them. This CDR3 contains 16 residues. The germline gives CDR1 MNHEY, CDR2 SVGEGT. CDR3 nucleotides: TGTGCCAGCGCCCCCCCCGCTGAGGGGGGCGGGGAGACCCAGTACTTC. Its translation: CASAPPAEGGGETQYF.

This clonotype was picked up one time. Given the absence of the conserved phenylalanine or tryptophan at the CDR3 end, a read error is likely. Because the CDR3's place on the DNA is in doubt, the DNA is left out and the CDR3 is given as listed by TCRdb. The CDR3 region is CASSLETVE. V and J are TRBV7-9 and TRBJ1-1. A total of 9 residues make up the CDR3, ends included. CDR1 is SEHNR, CDR2 FQNEAQ, per germline (reference sequence).

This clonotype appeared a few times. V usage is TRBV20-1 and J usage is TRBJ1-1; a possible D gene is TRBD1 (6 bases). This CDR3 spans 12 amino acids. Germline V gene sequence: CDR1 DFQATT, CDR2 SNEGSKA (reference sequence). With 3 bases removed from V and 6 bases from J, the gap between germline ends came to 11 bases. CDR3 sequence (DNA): TGCAGTGCTAGCTACAGGGTTGCTGAAGCTTTCTTT. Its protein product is CSASYRVAEAFF.

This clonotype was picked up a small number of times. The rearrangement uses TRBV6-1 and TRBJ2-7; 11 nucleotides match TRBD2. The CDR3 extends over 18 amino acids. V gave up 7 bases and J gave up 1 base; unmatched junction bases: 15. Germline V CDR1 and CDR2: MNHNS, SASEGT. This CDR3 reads CASTTVSGRGGRSYEQYF. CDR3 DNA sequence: TGTGCCAGCACCACGGTTAGCGGGAGGGGCGGCAGATCCTACGAGCAGTACTTC.

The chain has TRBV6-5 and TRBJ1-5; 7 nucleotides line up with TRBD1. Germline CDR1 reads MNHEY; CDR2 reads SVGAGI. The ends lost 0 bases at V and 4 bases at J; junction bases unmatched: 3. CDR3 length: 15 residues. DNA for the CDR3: TGTGCCAGCAGTTACTCGGCCAGGGGGAATCAGCCCCAGCATTTT. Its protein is CASSYSARGNQPQHF.

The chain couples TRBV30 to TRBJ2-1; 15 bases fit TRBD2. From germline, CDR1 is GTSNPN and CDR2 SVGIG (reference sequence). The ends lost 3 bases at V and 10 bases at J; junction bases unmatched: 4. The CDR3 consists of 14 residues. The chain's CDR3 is CAWRGLAGGGEQFF. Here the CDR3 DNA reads TGTGCCTGGAGGGGACTAGCGGGAGGAGGAGAGCAGTTCTTC.

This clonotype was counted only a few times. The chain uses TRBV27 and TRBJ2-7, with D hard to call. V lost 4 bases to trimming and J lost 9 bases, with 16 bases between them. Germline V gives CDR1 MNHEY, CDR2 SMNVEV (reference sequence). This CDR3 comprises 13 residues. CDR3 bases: TGTGCCAGCAGTTCCACCTCCCCCCTGAGGCAGTACTTC. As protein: CASSSTSPLRQYF.

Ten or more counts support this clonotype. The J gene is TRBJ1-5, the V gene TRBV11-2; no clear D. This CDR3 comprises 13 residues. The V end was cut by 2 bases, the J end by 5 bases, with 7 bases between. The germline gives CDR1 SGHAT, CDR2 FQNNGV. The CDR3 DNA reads TGTGCCAGCAGCTTACGCTCTCATCAGCCCCAGCATTTT. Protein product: CASSLRSHQPQHF.

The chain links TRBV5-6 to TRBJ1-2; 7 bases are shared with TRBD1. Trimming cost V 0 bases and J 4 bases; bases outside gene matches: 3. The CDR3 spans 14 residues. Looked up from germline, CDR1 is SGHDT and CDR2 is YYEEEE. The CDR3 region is CASSLVTGSYGYTF. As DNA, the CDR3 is TGTGCCAGCAGCTTGGTGACAGGGAGCTATGGCTACACCTTC.

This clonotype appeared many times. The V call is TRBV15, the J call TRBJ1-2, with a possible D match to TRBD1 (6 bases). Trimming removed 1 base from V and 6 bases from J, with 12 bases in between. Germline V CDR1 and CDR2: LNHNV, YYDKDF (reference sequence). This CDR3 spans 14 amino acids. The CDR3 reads CATSRGPRGDGYTF. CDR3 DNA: TGTGCCACCAGCAGAGGCCCCAGGGGCGATGGCTACACCTTC.

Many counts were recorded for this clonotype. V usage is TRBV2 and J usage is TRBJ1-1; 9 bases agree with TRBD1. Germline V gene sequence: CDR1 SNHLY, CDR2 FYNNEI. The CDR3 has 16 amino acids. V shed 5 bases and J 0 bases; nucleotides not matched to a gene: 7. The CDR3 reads CASSSRDREVNTEAFF. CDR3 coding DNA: TGTGCCAGCAGTAGCCGGGACAGGGAGGTGAACACTGAAGCTTTCTTT.

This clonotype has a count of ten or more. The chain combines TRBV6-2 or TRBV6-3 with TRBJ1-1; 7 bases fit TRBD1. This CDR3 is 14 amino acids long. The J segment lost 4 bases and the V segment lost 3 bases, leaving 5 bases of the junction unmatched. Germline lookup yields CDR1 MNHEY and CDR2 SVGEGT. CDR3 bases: TGTGCCAGCAGTTATTCGACAGGGAGCACTGAAGCTTTCTTT. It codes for CASSYSTGSTEAFF.

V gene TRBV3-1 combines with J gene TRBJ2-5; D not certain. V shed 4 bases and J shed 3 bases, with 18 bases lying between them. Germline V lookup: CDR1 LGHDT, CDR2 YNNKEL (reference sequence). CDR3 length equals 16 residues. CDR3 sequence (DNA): TGTGCCAGCAGCCCCCAGGAGCGCCCACATAAAGAGACCCAGTACTTC. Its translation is CASSPQERPHKETQYF.